Each of the 20 T cell receptor beta chains below was sequenced from the same sample in a study of shared clonotypes between healthy human individuals. Profiling relied on immunoSEQ multiplex PCR, and the TCRdb table lists in-frame clones only, not all of them. There are some 2 million clones in the sample; about 95% occur only once, and 1% to 1.5% lies in the top ten. Terminally differentiated effector memory CD45RA+ cells were excluded by CCR7 positive selection of CD45RO-negative cells. The source material was naive CD8+ T cells sorted from blood. These receptors all come from a man aged 18 to 29 in good health.

The chain combines TRBV5-1 with TRBJ1-1; D not resolved. V was shortened by 2 bases and J by 2 bases, with 4 bases between the two germline ends. The CDR3 is made up of 12 amino acids. From germline, CDR1 is SGHRS and CDR2 YFSETQ. In nucleotides, the CDR3 is TGCGCCAGCAGCTTTAGAAACACTGAAGCTTTCTTT. The encoded protein is CASSFRNTEAFF.

Only one count was recorded for this clone. V gene TRBV30 combines with J gene TRBJ2-2; D call uncertain. CDR1 is GTSNPN and CDR2 is SVGIG in the germline V gene (reference sequence). This CDR3 region has 13 residues. Trimming cost V 2 bases and J 1 base, with 5 bases left between them. The CDR3 here is CAWSNKNTGELFF. Written as DNA, the CDR3 is TGTGCCTGGAGTAACAAGAACACCGGGGAGCTGTTTTTT. The full variable domain, in which reference TRBV30 and TRBJ2-2 provide the parts outside the CDR3, is SQTIHQWPATLVQPVGSPLSLECTVEGTSNPNLYWYRQAAGRGLQLLFYSVGIGQISSEVPQNLSASRPQDRQFILSSKKLLLSDSGFYLCAWSNKNTGELFFGEGSRLTVL.

The V and J genes are TRBV27 and TRBJ2-1; possibly TRBD2 for D (5 bases). Germline values: CDR1 MNHEY, CDR2 SMNVEV (reference sequence). The CDR3 runs to 15 residues. Trimming left V 6 bases short and J 3 bases short, with 15 bases between. The CDR3 here is CASSLTWENYNEQFF. The CDR3 nucleotides read TGTGCCAGCAGCCTTACCTGGGAGAACTACAATGAGCAGTTCTTC.

The J gene is TRBJ2-5, the V gene TRBV5-4; 7 bases match TRBD1. Matching the DNA end better, TRBJ2-7 makes the J call doubtful. The germline V gene has CDR1 SGHNT and CDR2 YYREEE (reference sequence). CDR3 length: 14 residues. The CDR3 DNA reads as TGTGCCAGCAGCTTCTTAGGGGGCTATTCCGAGCAGTACTTC. Translated: CASSFLGGYSEQYF.

The V call is TRBV30, the J call TRBJ2-1; 11 bases match TRBD1. The CDR3 sequence is 15 residues long. V lost 5 bases and J lost 3; bases outside the gene matches: 6. From germline, CDR1 is GTSNPN and CDR2 SVGIG (reference sequence). CDR3 sequence: CAWSPGTGGYNEQFF. The CDR3 region has the DNA TGTGCCTGGTCCCCCGGGACAGGGGGCTACAATGAGCAGTTCTTC.

The rearrangement joins TRBV28 to TRBJ1-1, with D maybe TRBD1 (6 bases). Trimming cost V 7 bases and J 6 bases, with 18 bases left between them. The CDR3 has 14 amino acids. The V gene's germline CDR1 is MDHEN and CDR2 SYDVKM. CDR3 in DNA: TGTGCCAGCACTTTTTGGGAGGGGGTAGCTGAAGCTTTCTTT. It specifies CASTFWEGVAEAFF.

This chain uses TRBV27 with TRBJ1-1; 10 positions match TRBD1. Germline V gives CDR1 MNHEY, CDR2 SMNVEV (reference sequence). The V gene end was trimmed by 3 bases and the J gene end by 3 bases; junction bases not matched to a gene: 4. The CDR3 extends over 15 amino acids. CDR3 in amino acids: CASSLDRGMDTEAFF. In DNA, the CDR3 is TGTGCCAGCAGTTTGGACAGGGGGATGGACACTGAAGCTTTCTTT.

This chain links TRBV25-1 with TRBJ2-2, with 12 bases identical to TRBD2. V was pared by 1 base and J by 6 bases, with 6 bases of the junction left unmatched. Germline-derived CDR1 and CDR2 are MGHDK and SYGVNS. This CDR3 region has 17 residues. The CDR3 nucleotides read TGTGCCAGCAGTGAATTTAGGGCTAGCGGGAGGGCCGGGGAGCTGTTTTTT. It is translated as CASSEFRASGRAGELFF.

This sequence joins TRBV15 and TRBJ2-5; D gene uncertain. The V gene's germline CDR1 is LNHNV and CDR2 YYDKDF (reference sequence). V dropped 1 base and J dropped 0 bases, with 9 bases sitting between them. This CDR3 contains 15 residues. CDR3: CATSRVWPNQETQYF. CDR3 in DNA: TGTGCCACCAGCAGAGTGTGGCCGAACCAAGAGACCCAGTACTTC.

As for this clone: Distinct nucleotide sequences in the sample also encode this CDR3. The chain joins TRBV2 to TRBJ2-5; D is ambiguous. V lost 3 bases, J lost 5 bases, and 1 base lay in between. This CDR3 contains 10 residues. Germline CDR1 reads SNHLY; CDR2 reads FYNNEI. CDR3 nucleotide sequence: TGTGCCAGCAGTGAGGAGACCCAGTACTTC. Translating gives CASSEETQYF.

The chain couples TRBV11-2 to TRBJ1-6; a weak D match, TRBD1 (6 bases). The CDR3 spans 15 residues. From germline, CDR1 is SGHAT and CDR2 FQNNGV. V was clipped by 5 bases and J by 5 bases, with 13 bases between them. The CDR3 loop reads CASSGSTGNNSPLHF. The CDR3, as DNA: TGTGCCAGCAGCGGCTCGACAGGAAATAATTCACCCCTCCACTTT.

The rearrangement links TRBV7-9 to TRBJ2-3; D gene ambiguous. Looked up from germline, CDR1 is SEHNR and CDR2 is FQNEAQ (reference sequence). Trimming took off 2 bases at V and 3 bases at J, with 18 bases between the two ends. This CDR3 has 17 amino acids. The CDR3 spells CASSLSTVSAKTDTQYF. In DNA form, the CDR3 reads TGTGCCAGCAGCTTATCGACGGTGTCCGCCAAAACAGATACGCAGTATTTT.

V gene TRBV27 combines with J gene TRBJ1-1, with D possibly matching TRBD1 (6 bases). The CDR3 spans 14 residues. Per germline, CDR1 MNHEY and CDR2 SMNVEV (reference sequence). The ends were cut back, 2 bases at V and 3 bases at J, with 10 bases in the middle. The CDR3 sequence is CASSLIDRHTEAFF. CDR3 nucleotide sequence: TGTGCCAGCAGTTTAATCGACAGGCACACTGAAGCTTTCTTT.

The chain couples TRBV9 to TRBJ2-3; 7 nucleotides line up with TRBD1. Germline V lookup: CDR1 SGDLS, CDR2 YYNGEE. The CDR3 is made up of 14 amino acids. The V segment lost 0 bases and the J segment 5 bases; nucleotides outside the gene matches: 3. The CDR3 bases are TGTGCCAGCAGCGTAGTAGGGGGCAGAGATACGCAGTATTTT. Translated: CASSVVGGRDTQYF.

This clone came up a few times. The chain joins TRBV13 to TRBJ2-7, with 15 bases matching TRBD2. Germline V lookup: CDR1 PRHDT, CDR2 FYEKMQ (reference sequence). V lost 5 bases and J lost 2; bases outside the gene matches: 7. This CDR3 region has 17 residues. The CDR3 loop is CASSEGLAGGIAYEQYF. CDR3 nucleotides: TGTGCCAGCAGCGAGGGACTAGCGGGGGGTATTGCCTACGAGCAGTACTTC.

The gene calls are TRBV28 and TRBJ1-2; a possible D gene is TRBD1 (5 bases). Germline CDR1 is MDHEN and CDR2 is SYDVKM. The germline V and J ends were trimmed by 6 bases and 5 bases, with 13 bases remaining between them. The CDR3 spans 13 residues. The CDR3 DNA reads as TGTGCCAGCAGCTACGAGGGGCATTATGGCTACACCTTC. This translates into CASSYEGHYGYTF.

The chain joins TRBV6-5 to TRBJ2-5, with D maybe TRBD2 (5 bases). The CDR3 extends over 14 amino acids. The germline V gene has CDR1 MNHEY and CDR2 SVGAGI. Trimming cost V 8 bases and J 2 bases, with 15 bases left between them. CDR3 DNA: TGTGCCAGCTGTCCGGGGAACGCGCAAGAGACCCAGTACTTC. Translated, it gives CASCPGNAQETQYF.

This sequence joins TRBV27 and TRBJ2-2; no firm D call. Trimming left V 5 bases short and J 3 bases short, with 10 bases between. Looked up from germline, CDR1 is MNHEY and CDR2 is SMNVEV (reference sequence). This CDR3 has 14 amino acids. CDR3 sequence reads: CASSLGTDTGELFF. The CDR3 coding sequence is TGTGCCAGCAGTCTCGGAACGGACACCGGGGAGCTGTTTTTT.

V gene TRBV19 combines with J gene TRBJ2-5, with no clear D. Germline CDR1 LNHDA, CDR2 SQIVND (reference sequence). The CDR3 is 14 amino acids. Trimming removed 0 bases at V and 4 bases at J, with 9 bases between. This CDR3 reads CASSIDEESETQYF. CDR3 nucleotide sequence: TGTGCCAGTAGTATAGATGAGGAATCAGAGACCCAGTACTTC.

V and J are TRBV6-5 and TRBJ2-7; TRBD2 aligns across 13 bases. The V and J ends lost 5 bases and 2 bases, in that order; junction bases with no gene match: 3. The CDR3 consists of 15 residues. CDR1 MNHEY and CDR2 SVGAGI come from the germline V gene. In DNA, the CDR3 is TGTGCCAGCAGTCACACTAGCGGGAGGGCCTACGAGCAGTACTTC. Translation: CASSHTSGRAYEQYF.